This T cell receptor (beta chain) was identified in a study of blood T cell repertoires in COVID-19. Study background: The United States, Italy and Spain provided the acute and convalescent COVID-19 samples. T cells, B-cell-depleted T cells, or PBMCs provided the cDNA or gDNA that served as material.

Original processing methods: Estimates of nucleated cell counts were drawn from the amplification of reference gene primers. The data were produced by immunoSEQ multiplex PCR, yet TCRdb's version contains in-frame clones alone and is incomplete. For V, J and clone size, that table is used; D and trimming come from the DNA. The sample consists of under 150,000 clones, less than 95% of them appearing once. The CDR3 has 13 amino acids. The V gene lost 6 bases and the J gene lost 2 bases, with 9 bases spanning the gap. This TCR was sampled from a human donor with active COVID-19. The donor label of this sample is uncertain. The sample comprised peripheral blood. The chain carries TRBV12-3 or TRBV12-4 and TRBJ2-3; D call uncertain. For the CDR3, the DNA is TGTGCCAGCAGGTTGTACTACACAGATACGCAGTATTTT. This gives the protein CASRLYYTDTQYF.